Presented here are 3 T cell receptor beta chains from one specimen sequenced in a study of cytomegalovirus exposure and HLA in healthy donors. TCRdb's table, derived via immunoSEQ multiplex PCR, lists solely in-frame clones and lacks some. The repertoire has about 110,000 clones, less than 90% of them found once; the top ten carry roughly 2%. The sequencing input was PBMCs. The receptors here all came from a woman between 18 and 30 years old in good health and CMV-seropositive.

The J gene is TRBJ1-2, the V gene TRBV11-2, with 10 bases lining up with TRBD1. J lost 6 bases, V lost 4 bases, and 2 bases had no gene match. This CDR3 comprises 13 residues. Germline CDR1 SGHAT, CDR2 FQNNGV. CDR3 loop: CASSSGQGHGYTF. The DNA of the CDR3 is TGTGCCAGCAGCTCGGGACAGGGGCATGGCTACACCTTC.

V usage is TRBV11-2 and J usage is TRBJ1-2, with D tentatively TRBD1 (5 bases). The CDR3 spans 13 residues. The germline V gene has CDR1 SGHAT and CDR2 FQNNGV. Trimming stripped 5 bases from V and 3 bases from J, with 10 bases between. In DNA form, the CDR3 reads TGTGCCAGCAGCGGCAGGGTCGACTATGGCTACACCTTC. Protein: CASSGRVDYGYTF.

This clone came up many times. The genes are TRBV19 and TRBJ1-2, with unresolved D. The V and J ends lost 9 bases and 4 bases respectively, with 12 bases between them. The length of the CDR3 is 12 residues. The V gene's germline CDR1 is LNHDA and CDR2 SQIVND (reference sequence). In DNA form, the CDR3 reads TGTGCCAGCGGAGGGCTGGGCTATGGCTACACCTTC. It translates to CASGGLGYGYTF.